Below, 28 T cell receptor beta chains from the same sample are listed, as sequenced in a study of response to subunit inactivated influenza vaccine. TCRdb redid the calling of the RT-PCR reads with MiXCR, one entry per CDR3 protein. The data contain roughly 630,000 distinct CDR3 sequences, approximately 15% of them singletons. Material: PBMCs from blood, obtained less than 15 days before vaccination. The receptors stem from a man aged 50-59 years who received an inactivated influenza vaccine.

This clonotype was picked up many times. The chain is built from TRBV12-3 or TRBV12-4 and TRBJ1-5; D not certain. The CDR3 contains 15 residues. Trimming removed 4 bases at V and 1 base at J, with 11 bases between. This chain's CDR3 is CASSSAGVSNQPQHF. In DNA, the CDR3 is TGTGCCAGCAGTTCCGCGGGCGTGAGCAATCAGCCCCAGCATTTT.

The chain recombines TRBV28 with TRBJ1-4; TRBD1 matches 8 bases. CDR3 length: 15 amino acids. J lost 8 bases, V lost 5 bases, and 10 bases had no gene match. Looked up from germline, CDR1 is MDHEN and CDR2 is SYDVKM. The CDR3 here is CASSRRGRFVEKLFF. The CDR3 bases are TGTGCCAGCAGTCGCAGGGGGCGGTTCGTCGAAAAACTGTTTTTT.

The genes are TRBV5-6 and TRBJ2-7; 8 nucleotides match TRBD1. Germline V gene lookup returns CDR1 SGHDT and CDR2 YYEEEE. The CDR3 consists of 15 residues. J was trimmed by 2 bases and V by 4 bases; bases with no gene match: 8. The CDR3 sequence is CASSLRGDRTYEQYF. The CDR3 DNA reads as TGTGCCAGCAGCCTGAGGGGGGACAGGACCTACGAGCAGTACTTC.

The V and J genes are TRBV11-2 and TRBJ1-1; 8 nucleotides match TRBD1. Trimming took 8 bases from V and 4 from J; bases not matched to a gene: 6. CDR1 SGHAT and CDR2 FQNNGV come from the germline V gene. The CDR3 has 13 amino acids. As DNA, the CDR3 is TGTGCCAGCGGGGACAGGTTCGGCACTGAAGCTTTCTTT. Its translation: CASGDRFGTEAFF.

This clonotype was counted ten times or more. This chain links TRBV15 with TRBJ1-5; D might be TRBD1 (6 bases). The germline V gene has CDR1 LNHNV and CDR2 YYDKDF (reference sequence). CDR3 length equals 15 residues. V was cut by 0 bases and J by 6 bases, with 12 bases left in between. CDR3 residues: CATSRDGGDAQPQHF. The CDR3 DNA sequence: TGTGCCACCAGCAGAGACGGGGGCGACGCTCAGCCCCAGCATTTT.

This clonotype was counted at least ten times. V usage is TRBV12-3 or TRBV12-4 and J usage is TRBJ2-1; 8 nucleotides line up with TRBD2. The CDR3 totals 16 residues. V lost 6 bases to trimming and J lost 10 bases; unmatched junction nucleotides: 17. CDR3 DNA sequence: TGTGCCAGCAGCCTTTCCGGGAGGGCCTTTTCGCAAGAGCAGTTCTTC. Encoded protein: CASSLSGRAFSQEQFF.

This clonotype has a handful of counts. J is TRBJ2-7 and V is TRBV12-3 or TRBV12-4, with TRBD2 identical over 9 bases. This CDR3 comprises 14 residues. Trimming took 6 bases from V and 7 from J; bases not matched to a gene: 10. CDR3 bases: TGTGCCAGCAGAGTAGCGGGAGCCTCCGGGGAGCAGTACTTC. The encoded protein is CASRVAGASGEQYF.

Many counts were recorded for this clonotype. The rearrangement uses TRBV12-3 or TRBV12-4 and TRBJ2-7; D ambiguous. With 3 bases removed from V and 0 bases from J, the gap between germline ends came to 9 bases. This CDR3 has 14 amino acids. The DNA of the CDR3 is TGTGCCAGCAGTTTTGGGCAAAACTCCTACGAGCAGTACTTC. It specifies CASSFGQNSYEQYF.

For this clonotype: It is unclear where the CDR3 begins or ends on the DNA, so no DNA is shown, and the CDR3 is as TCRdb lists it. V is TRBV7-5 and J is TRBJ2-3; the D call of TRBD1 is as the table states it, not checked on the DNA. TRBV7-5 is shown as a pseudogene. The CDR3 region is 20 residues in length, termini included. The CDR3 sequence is CISVSEAPLGGGTSTDTQYF.

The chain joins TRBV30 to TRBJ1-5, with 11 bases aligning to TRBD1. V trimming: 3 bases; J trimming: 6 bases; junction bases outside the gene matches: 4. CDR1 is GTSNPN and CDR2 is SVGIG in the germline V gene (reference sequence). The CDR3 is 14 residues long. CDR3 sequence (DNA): TGTGCCTGGAGCGGACAGGGGGCTATTCAGCCCCAGCATTTT. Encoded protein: CAWSGQGAIQPQHF.

The CDR3 sequence: CASRADEKLFF. CDR3 nucleotides: TGTGCCAGCAGGGCCGATGAAAAACTGTTTTTT. The chain recombines TRBV28 with TRBJ1-4; D ambiguous. CDR1 and CDR2 (germline): MDHEN, SYDVKM. This CDR3 is built from 11 residues. The V and J ends lost 6 bases and 6 bases respectively, with 5 bases between them.

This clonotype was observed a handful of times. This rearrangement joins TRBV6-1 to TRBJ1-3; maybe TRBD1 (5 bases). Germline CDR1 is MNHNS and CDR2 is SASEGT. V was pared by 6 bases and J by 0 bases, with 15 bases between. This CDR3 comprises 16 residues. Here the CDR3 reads CASSGQGLDSGNTIYF. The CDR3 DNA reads TGTGCCAGCAGCGGCCAGGGACTCGACTCTGGAAACACCATATATTTT.

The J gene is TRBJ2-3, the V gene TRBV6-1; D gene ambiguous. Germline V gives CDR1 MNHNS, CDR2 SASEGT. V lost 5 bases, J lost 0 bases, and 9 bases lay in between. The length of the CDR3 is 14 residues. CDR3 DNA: TGTGCCAGCAGTAACGCACCCAGCACAGATACGCAGTATTTT. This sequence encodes CASSNAPSTDTQYF.

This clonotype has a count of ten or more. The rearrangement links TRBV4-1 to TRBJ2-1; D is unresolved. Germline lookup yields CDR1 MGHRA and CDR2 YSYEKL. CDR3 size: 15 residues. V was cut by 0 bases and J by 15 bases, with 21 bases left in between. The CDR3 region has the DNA TGCGCCAGCAGCCAAGATATCCCAAGCAGGCCCATCCCGTTCTTC. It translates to CASSQDIPSRPIPFF.

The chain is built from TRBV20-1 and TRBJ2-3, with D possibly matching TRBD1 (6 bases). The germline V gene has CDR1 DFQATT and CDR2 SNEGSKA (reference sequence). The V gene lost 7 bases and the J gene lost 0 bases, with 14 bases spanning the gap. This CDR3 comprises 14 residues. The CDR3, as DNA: TGCAGTGTAAGACCGGGACAAAGCACAGATACGCAGTATTTT. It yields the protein CSVRPGQSTDTQYF.

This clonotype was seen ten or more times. The CDR3 sequence is CASSPLDSPLAEAFF. In DNA form, the CDR3 reads TGTGCCAGCAGCCCTCTGGACAGCCCGTTGGCTGAAGCTTTCTTT. This chain links TRBV3-1 with TRBJ1-1; D is possibly TRBD1 (6 bases). The CDR3 totals 15 residues. Trimming stripped 4 bases from V and 6 bases from J, with 18 bases between. Germline-derived CDR1 and CDR2 are LGHDT and YNNKEL (reference sequence).

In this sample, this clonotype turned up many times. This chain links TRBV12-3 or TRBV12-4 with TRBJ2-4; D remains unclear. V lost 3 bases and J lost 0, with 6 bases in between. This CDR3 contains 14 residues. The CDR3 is CASSLTVAKNIQYF. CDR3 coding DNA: TGTGCCAGCAGTTTGACGGTAGCCAAAAACATTCAGTACTTC.

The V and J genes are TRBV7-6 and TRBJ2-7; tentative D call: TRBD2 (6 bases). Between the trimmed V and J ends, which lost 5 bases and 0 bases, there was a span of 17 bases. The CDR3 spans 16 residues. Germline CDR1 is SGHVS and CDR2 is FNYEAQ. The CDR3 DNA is TGTGCCAGCAGCGTAAATAGCGGTCTAAGCTCCTACGAGCAGTACTTC. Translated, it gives CASSVNSGLSSYEQYF.

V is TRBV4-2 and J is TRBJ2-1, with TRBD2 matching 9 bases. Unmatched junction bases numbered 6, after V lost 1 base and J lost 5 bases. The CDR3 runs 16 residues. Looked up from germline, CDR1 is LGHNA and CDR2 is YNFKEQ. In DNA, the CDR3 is TGTGCCAGCAGCCAAGTGAAGACTAGCGGCAACAATGAGCAGTTCTTC. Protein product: CASSQVKTSGNNEQFF.

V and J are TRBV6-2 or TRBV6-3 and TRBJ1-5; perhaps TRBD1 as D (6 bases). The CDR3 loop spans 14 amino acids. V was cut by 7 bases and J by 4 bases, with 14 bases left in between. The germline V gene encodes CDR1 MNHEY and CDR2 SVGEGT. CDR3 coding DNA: TGTGCCAGCACTCAGACAGGAAGGAATCAGCCCCAGCATTTT. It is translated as CASTQTGRNQPQHF.

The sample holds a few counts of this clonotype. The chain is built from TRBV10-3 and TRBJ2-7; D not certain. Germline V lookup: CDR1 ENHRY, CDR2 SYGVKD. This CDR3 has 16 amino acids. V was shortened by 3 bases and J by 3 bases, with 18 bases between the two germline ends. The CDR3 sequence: CAISDTSQPPNYEQYF. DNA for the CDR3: TGTGCCATCAGTGATACCAGCCAGCCCCCAAACTACGAGCAGTACTTC.

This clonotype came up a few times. The CDR3 protein is CSARLTLSGRTISPLHF. The CDR3 DNA reads TGCAGTGCTAGACTTACCCTTAGCGGACGTACTATTTCACCCCTCCACTTT. The chain is built from TRBV20-1 and TRBJ1-6; D not resolved. CDR3 length equals 17 residues. Germline values: CDR1 DFQATT, CDR2 SNEGSKA (reference sequence). V lost 2 bases, J lost 9 bases, and 23 bases lay in between.

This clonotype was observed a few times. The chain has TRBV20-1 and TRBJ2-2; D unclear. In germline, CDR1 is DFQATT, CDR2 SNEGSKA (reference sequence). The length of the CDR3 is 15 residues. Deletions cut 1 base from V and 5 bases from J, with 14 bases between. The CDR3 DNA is TGCAGTGCTAGAGCCCACTCTACGCGTACCGGGGAGCTGTTTTTT. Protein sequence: CSARAHSTRTGELFF.

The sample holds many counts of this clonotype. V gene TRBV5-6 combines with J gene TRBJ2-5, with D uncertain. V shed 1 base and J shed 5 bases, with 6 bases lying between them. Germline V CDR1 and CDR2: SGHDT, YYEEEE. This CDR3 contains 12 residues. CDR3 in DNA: TGTGCCAGCAGCTTGTCCGAGGAGACCCAGTACTTC. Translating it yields CASSLSEETQYF.

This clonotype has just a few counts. The CDR3 region has the DNA TGCGCCAGCAGCTTAGCGGCTTCTGTCTACAATGAGCAGTTCTTC. Encoded protein: CASSLAASVYNEQFF. The J gene is TRBJ2-1, the V gene TRBV5-1; D possibly corresponds to TRBD2 (5 bases). This CDR3 region has 15 residues. Germline CDR1 and CDR2: SGHRS and YFSETQ. V was shortened by 2 bases and J by 3 bases, with 12 bases between the two germline ends.

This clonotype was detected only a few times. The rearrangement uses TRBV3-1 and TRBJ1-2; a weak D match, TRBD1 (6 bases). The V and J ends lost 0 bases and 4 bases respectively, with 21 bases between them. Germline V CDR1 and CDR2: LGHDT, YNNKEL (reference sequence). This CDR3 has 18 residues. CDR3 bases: TGTGCCAGCAGCCAAGAGGGGGCTCGGCGATCCTACGGCTATGGCTACACCTTC. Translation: CASSQEGARRSYGYGYTF. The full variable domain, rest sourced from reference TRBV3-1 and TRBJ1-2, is DTAVSQTPKYLVTQMGNDKSIKCEQNLGHDTMYWYKQDSKKFLKIMFSYNNKELIINETVPNRFSPKSPDKAHLNLHINSLELGDSAVYFCASSQEGARRSYGYGYTFGSGTRLTVV.

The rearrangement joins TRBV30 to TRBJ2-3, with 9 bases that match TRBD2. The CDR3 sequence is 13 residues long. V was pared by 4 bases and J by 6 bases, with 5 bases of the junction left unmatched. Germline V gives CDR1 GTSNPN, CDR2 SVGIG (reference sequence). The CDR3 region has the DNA TGTGCCTGGACAGGACTAGCGACCGATACGCAGTATTTT. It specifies CAWTGLATDTQYF.

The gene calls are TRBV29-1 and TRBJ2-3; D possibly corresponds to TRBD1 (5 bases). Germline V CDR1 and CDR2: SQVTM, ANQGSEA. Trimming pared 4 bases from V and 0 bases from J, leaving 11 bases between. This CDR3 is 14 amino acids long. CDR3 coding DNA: TGCAGCGTTGTTGTCAGGGCTAGCACAGATACGCAGTATTTT. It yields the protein CSVVVRASTDTQYF.